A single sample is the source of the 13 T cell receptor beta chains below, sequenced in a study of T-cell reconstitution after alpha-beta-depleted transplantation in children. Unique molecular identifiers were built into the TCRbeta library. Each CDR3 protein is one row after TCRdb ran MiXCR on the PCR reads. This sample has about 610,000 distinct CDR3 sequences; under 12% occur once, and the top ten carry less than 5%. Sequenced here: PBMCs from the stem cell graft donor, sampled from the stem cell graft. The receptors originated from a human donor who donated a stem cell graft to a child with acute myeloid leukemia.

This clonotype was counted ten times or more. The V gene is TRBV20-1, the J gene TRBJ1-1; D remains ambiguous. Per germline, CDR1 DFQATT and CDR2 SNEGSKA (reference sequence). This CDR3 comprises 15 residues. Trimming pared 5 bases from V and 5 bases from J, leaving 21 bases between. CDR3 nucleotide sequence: TGCAGTGCTCAACTATTAAGACAAATAGGGACTGAAGCTTTCTTT. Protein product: CSAQLLRQIGTEAFF.

This CDR3 reads CASSLSGSGSTDTQYF. The CDR3 bases are TGCGCCAGCAGCTTAAGTGGTAGCGGTAGCACAGATACGCAGTATTTT. The rearrangement joins TRBV5-1 to TRBJ2-3, with D possibly being TRBD2 (6 bases). CDR3 length: 16 amino acids. V lost 2 bases, J lost 0 bases, and 13 bases lay in between. CDR1 is SGHRS and CDR2 is YFSETQ in the germline V gene.

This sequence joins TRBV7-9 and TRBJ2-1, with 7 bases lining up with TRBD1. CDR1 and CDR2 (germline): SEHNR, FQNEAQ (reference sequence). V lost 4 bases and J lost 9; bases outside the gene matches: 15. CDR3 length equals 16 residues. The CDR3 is CASSSFWDDPGGEQFF. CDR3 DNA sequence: TGTGCCAGCAGCTCTTTTTGGGACGACCCAGGGGGTGAGCAGTTCTTC. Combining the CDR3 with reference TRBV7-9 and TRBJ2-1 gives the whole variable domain DTGVSQNPRHKITKRGQNVTFRCDPISEHNRLYWYRQTLGQGPEFLTYFQNEAQLEKSRLLSDRFSAERPKGSFSTLEIQRTEQGDSAMYLCASSSFWDDPGGEQFFGPGTRLTVL.

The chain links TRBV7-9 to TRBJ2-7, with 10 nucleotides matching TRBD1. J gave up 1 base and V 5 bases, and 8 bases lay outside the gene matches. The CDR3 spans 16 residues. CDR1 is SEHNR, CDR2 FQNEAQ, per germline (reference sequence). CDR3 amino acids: CASSLKRTGGSYEQYF. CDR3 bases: TGTGCCAGCAGCCTTAAGAGGACAGGGGGTTCCTACGAGCAGTACTTC.

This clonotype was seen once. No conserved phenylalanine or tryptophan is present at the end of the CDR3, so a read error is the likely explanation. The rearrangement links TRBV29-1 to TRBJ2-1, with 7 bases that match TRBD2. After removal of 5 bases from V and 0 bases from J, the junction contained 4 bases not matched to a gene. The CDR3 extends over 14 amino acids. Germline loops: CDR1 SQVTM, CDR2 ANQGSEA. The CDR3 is CSVTGGSSYNEQFS. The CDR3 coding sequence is TGCAGCGTTACGGGGGGTAGCTCCTACAATGAGCAGTTCTCC.

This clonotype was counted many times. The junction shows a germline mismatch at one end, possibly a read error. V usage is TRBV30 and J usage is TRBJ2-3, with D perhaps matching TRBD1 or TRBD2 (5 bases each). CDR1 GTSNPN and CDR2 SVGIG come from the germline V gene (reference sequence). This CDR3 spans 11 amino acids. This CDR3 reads CAWSKSGTPYF. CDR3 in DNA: TGTGCCTGGAGTAAGTCCGGGACGCCGTATTTT. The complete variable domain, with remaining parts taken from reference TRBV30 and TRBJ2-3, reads SQTIHQWPATLVQPVGSPLSLECTVEGTSNPNLYWYRQAAGRGLQLLFYSVGIGQISSEVPQNLSASRPQDRQFILSSKKLLLSDSGFYLCAWSKSGTPYFGPGTRLTVL.

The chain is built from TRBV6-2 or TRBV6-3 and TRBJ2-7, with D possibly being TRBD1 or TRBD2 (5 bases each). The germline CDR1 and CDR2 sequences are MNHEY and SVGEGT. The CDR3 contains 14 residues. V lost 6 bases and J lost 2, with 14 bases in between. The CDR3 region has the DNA TGTGCCAGCAGCCCCCGGGACGAAGCCTACGAGCAGTACTTC. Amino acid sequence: CASSPRDEAYEQYF.

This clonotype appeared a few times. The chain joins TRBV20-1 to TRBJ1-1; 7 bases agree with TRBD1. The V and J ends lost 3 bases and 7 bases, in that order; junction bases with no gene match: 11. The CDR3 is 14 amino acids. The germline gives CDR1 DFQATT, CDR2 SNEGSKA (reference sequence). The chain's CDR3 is CSAREGYRGFEAFF. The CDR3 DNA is TGCAGTGCTAGGGAGGGGTACAGGGGTTTTGAAGCTTTCTTT.

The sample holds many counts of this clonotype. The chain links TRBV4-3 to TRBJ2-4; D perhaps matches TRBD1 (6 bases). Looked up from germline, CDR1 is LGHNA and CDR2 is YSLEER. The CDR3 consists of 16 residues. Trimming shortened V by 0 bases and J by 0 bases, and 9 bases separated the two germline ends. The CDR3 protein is CASSQDGQLAKNIQYF. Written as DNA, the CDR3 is TGCGCCAGCAGCCAAGATGGACAGCTAGCCAAAAACATTCAGTACTTC.

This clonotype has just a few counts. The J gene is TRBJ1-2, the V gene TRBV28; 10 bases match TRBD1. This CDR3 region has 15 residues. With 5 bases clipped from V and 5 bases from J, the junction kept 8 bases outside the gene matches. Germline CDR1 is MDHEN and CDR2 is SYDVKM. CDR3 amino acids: CASSPGQGLKYGYTF. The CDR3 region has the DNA TGTGCCAGCAGTCCGGGACAGGGGTTAAAGTATGGCTACACCTTC.

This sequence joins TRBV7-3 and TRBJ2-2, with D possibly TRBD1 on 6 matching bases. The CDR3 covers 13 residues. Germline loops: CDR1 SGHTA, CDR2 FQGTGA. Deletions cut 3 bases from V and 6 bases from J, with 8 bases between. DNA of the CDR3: TGTGCCAGCAGCTTGTACAGGGCCGGGGAGCTGTTTTTT. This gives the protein CASSLYRAGELFF.

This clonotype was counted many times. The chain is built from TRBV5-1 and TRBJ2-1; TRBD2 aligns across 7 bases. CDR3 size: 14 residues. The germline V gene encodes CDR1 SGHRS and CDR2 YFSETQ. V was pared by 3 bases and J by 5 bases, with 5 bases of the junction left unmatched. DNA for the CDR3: TGCGCCAGCAGCTCTAGCGGAGCCAACAATGAGCAGTTCTTC. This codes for CASSSSGANNEQFF.

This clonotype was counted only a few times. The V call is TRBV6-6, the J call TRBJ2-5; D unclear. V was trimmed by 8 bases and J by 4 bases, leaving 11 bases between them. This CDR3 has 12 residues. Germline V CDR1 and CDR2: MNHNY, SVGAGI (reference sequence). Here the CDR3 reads CASLGTAETQYF. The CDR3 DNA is TGTGCCAGCTTGGGTACAGCAGAGACCCAGTACTTC.